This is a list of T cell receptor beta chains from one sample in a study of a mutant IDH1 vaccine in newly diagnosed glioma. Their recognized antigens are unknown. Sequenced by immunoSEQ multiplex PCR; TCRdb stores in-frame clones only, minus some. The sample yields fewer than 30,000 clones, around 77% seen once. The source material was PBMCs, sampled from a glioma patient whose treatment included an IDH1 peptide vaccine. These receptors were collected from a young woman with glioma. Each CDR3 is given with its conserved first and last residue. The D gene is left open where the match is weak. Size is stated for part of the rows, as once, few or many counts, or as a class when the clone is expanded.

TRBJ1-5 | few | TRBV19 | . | CASSIVGTLNQPQHF | TGTGCCAGTAGTATAGTGGGGACATTAAATCAGCCCCAGCATTTT
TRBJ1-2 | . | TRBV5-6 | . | CASSGGSSHLYGYTF | TGTGCCAGCAGCGGGGGGTCATCCCACCTCTATGGCTACACCTTC
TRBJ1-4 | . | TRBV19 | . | CASSRSAGAWREKLFF | TGTGCCAGTAGCCGGTCCGCGGGGGCGTGGCGTGAAAAACTGTTTTTT
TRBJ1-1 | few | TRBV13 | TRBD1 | CASSLGGTVEAFF | TGTGCCAGCAGCTTAGGGGGGACAGTTGAAGCTTTCTTT
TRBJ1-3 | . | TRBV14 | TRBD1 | CASSEERATGVSGNTIYF | TGTGCCAGCAGCGAAGAAAGGGCCACAGGGGTCTCTGGAAACACCATATATTTT
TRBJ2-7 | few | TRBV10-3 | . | CAISEGQEYEQYF | TGTGCCATCAGTGAGGGGCAGGAGTACGAGCAGTACTTC
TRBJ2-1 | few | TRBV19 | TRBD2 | CASSIRTGGPGEQFF | TGTGCCAGTAGTATCAGAACGGGAGGGCCGGGTGAGCAGTTCTTC
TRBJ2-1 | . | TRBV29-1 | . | CSVALASSSYNEQFF | TGCAGCGTTGCATTGGCGTCGAGCTCCTACAATGAGCAGTTCTTC
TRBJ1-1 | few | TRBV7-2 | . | CASTLKDVHTEAFF | TGTGCCAGCACCTTGAAAGATGTTCACACTGAAGCTTTCTTT
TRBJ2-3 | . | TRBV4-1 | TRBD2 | CASSLLAGTTDTQYF | TGCGCCAGCAGCTTACTAGCGGGGACGACAGATACGCAGTATTTT
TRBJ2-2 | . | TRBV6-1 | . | CASSEAPGRIVFF | TGTGCCAGCAGTGAAGCTCCAGGGCGTATTGTGTTTTTT
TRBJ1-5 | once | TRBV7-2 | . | CASSLVGAGNQPQHF | TGTGCCAGCAGCTTAGTGGGGGCCGGCAATCAGCCCCAGCATTTT
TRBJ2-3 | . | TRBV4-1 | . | CASSQVFPGNPPADTQYF | TGCGCCAGCAGCCAAGTATTCCCAGGAAACCCCCCGGCAGATACGCAGTATTTT